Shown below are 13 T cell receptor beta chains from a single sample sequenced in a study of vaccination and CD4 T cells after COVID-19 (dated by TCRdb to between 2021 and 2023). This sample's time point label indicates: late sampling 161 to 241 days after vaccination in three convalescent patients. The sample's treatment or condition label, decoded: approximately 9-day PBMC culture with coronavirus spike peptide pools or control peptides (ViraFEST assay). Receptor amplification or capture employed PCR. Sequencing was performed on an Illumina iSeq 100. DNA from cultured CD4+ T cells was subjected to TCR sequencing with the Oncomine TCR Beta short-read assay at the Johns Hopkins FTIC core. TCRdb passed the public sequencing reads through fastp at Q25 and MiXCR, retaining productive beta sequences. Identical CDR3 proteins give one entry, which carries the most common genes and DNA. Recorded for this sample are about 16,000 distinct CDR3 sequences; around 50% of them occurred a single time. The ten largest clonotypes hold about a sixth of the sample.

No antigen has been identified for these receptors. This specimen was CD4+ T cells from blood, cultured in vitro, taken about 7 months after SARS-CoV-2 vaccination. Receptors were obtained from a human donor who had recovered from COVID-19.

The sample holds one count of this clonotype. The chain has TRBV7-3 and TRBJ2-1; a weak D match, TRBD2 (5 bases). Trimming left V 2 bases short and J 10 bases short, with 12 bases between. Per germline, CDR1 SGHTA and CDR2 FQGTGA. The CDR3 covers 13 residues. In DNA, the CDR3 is TGTGCCAGCAGCTTACGGGGTGGAGAAGAGCAGTTCTTC. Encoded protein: CASSLRGGEEQFF. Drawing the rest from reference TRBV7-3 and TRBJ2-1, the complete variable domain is GAGVSQTPSNKVTEKGKYVELRCDPISGHTALYWYRQSLGQGPEFLIYFQGTGAADDSGLPNDRFFAVRPEGSVSTLKIQRTERGDSAVYLCASSLRGGEEQFFGPGTRLTVL.

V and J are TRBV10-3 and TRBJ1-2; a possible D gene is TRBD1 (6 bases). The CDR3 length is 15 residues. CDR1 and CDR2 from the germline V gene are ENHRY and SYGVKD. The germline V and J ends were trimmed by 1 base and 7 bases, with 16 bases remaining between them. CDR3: CAISEYLSQGLGYTF. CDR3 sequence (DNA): TGTGCCATCAGTGAGTACCTCTCGCAGGGGCTTGGCTACACCTTC.

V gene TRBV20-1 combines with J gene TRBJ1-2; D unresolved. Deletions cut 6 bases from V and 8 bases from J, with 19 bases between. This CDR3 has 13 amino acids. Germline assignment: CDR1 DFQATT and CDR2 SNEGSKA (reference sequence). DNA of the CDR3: TGCAGTGCCCAGCCGGGCCGCAAACAAGGCTACACCTTC. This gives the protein CSAQPGRKQGYTF.

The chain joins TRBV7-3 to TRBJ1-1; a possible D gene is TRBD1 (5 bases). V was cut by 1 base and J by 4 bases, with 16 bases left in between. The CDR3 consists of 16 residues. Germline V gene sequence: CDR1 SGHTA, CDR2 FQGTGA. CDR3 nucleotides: TGTGCCAGCAGCTTAATGAGGGGAGACTTGGGCACTGAAGCTTTCTTT. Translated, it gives CASSLMRGDLGTEAFF.

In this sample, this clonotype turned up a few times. The CDR3, as DNA: TGTGCCAGCAGGGGACATGTAGATCAGCCCCAGCATTTT. This codes for CASRGHVDQPQHF. The chain joins TRBV6-2 or TRBV6-3 to TRBJ1-5; TRBD1 might be the D (6 bases). The CDR3 spans 13 residues. Germline loops: CDR1 MNHEY, CDR2 SVGEGT. Trimming shortened V by 6 bases and J by 5 bases, and 11 bases separated the two germline ends.

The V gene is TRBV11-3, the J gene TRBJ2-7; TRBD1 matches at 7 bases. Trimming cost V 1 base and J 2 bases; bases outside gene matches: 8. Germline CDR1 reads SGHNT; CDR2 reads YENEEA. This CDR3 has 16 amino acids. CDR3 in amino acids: CASSLAFGDRPYEQYF. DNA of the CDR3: TGTGCCAGCAGCTTAGCCTTCGGGGACAGACCCTACGAGCAGTACTTC.

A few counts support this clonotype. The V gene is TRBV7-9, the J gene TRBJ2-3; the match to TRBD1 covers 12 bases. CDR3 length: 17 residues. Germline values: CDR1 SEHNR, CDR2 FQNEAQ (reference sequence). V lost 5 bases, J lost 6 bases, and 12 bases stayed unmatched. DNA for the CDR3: TGTGCCAGCAGCCCGGCGTCCGGGACAGGGGGCAGTGATACGCAGTATTTT. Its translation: CASSPASGTGGSDTQYF.

The CDR3 protein is CASSYGTPSGEQFF. The CDR3 DNA is TGTGCCAGCAGTTATGGGACTCCTTCTGGAGAGCAGTTCTTC. The V call is TRBV6-5, the J call TRBJ2-1, with D possibly TRBD2 on 6 matching bases. The ends were cut back, 3 bases at V and 10 bases at J, with 16 bases in the middle. The germline V gene has CDR1 MNHEY and CDR2 SVGAGI. The CDR3 runs 14 residues.

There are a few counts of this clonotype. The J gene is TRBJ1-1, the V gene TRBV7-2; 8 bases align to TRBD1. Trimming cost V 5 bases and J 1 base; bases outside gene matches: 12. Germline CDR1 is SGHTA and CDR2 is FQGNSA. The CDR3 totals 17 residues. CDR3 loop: CASSGGDRRLRNTEAFF. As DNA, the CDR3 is TGTGCCAGCAGCGGCGGGGACAGGCGTTTAAGGAACACTGAAGCTTTCTTT. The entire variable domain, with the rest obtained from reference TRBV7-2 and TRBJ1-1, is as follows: GAGVSQSPSNKVTEKGKDVELRCDPISGHTALYWYRQSLGQGLEFLIYFQGNSAPDKSGLPSDRFSAERTGGSVSTLTIQRTQQEDSAVYLCASSGGDRRLRNTEAFFGQGTRLTVV.

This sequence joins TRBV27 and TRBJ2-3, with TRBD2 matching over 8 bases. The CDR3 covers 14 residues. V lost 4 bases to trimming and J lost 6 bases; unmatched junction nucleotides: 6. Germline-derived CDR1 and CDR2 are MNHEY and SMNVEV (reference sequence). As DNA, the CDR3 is TGTGCCAGCAGTTGGGGACGGGAGGGTGATACGCAGTATTTT. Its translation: CASSWGREGDTQYF.

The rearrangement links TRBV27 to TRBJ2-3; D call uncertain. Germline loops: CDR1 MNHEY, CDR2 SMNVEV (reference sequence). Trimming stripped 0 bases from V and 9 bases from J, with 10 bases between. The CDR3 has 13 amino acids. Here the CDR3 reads CASSLSNRGTQYF. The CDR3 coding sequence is TGTGCCAGCAGTTTATCCAACAGAGGCACGCAGTATTTT.

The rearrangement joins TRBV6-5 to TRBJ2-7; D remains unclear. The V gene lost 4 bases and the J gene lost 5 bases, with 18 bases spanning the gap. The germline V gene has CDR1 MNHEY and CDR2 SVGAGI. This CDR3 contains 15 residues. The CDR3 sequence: CASSLLPEAQDEQYF. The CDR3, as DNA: TGTGCCAGCAGTTTACTACCCGAGGCTCAAGACGAGCAGTACTTC.

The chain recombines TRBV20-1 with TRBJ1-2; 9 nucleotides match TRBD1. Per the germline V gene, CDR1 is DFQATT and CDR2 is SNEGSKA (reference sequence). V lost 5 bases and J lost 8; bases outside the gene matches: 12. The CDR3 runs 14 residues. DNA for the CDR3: TGCAGTGCTCCTAGGGACAGGGAATTCACGGGCTACACCTTC. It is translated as CSAPRDREFTGYTF.